The 22 T cell receptor beta chains below were found in one sample sequenced in a study of sequential checkpoint blockade in melanoma. Assay: immunoSEQ multiplex PCR; the TCRdb copy retains only in-frame clones and omits some. The sample comprises a few thousand clones, approximately 22% of which are singletons, and under 40% rests with the top ten. The treatment: randomized to nivolumab then ipilimumab (arm A) or the reverse (arm B). Source: tumor tissue (inferred from file names), taken from a patient given nivolumab and ipilimumab in sequence. The receptors were gathered from a human donor with melanoma.

This clone was seen repeatedly, ten times or more. This chain uses TRBV11-3 with TRBJ1-2; D may be TRBD1 (5 bases). V lost 3 bases, J lost 1 base, and 12 bases lay in between. Germline V CDR1 and CDR2: SGHNT, YENEEA. The CDR3 length is 15 residues. This chain's CDR3 is CASSLQFDSNYGYTF. The DNA for the CDR3 is TGTGCCAGCAGCTTGCAGTTCGACAGTAACTATGGCTACACCTTC.

The V and J genes are TRBV18 and TRBJ2-1; maybe TRBD1 (6 bases). V was clipped by 6 bases and J by 3 bases, with 18 bases between them. The germline V gene encodes CDR1 KGHSH and CDR2 LQKENI. The CDR3 sequence is 16 residues long. In DNA, the CDR3 is TGTGCCAGCTCGCCCGCACCTGGACAGCACTACAATGAGCAGTTCTTC. Encoded protein: CASSPAPGQHYNEQFF.

The V and J genes are TRBV25-1 and TRBJ1-1; D is possibly TRBD1 (6 bases). Deletions cut 6 bases from V and 8 bases from J, with 16 bases between. Germline CDR1 reads MGHDK; CDR2 reads SYGVNS. This CDR3 has 13 amino acids. CDR3 amino acids: CASRQGGVGEAFF. In DNA, the CDR3 is TGTGCCAGCAGACAGGGAGGGGTAGGAGAAGCTTTCTTT.

This clone was seen a handful of times. The rearrangement joins TRBV6-8 to TRBJ2-1; 8 bases align to TRBD2. Germline V gives CDR1 MNHGY, CDR2 SAAAGT. The J segment lost 4 bases and the V segment lost 8 bases, leaving 4 bases of the junction unmatched. The CDR3 sequence is 13 residues long. The CDR3 region has the DNA TGTGCCAGCCGGGGGGGCCAGTACAATGAGCAGTTCTTC. It is translated as CASRGGQYNEQFF.

Concerning this clone itself: A junction end diverges from the germline sequence, so it may reflect a read error. In nucleotides, the CDR3 is TGTGCCATCAGTCCCCGACAGGGCCGGACGGACAATGAGCAGTTCTTC. Translating gives CAISPRQGRTDNEQFF. The rearrangement uses TRBV6-8 and TRBJ2-1; 7 positions agree with TRBD1. The CDR3 totals 16 residues. Germline loops: CDR1 MNHGY, CDR2 SAAAGT.

V is TRBV9 and J is TRBJ1-6; D gene ambiguous. The CDR3 has 15 amino acids. Trimming left V 4 bases short and J 8 bases short, with 16 bases between. Germline V gene sequence: CDR1 SGDLS, CDR2 YYNGEE. This CDR3 reads CASSLEWRQDSPLHF. Written as DNA, the CDR3 is TGTGCCAGCAGCCTCGAGTGGCGGCAAGATTCACCCCTCCACTTT.

This clone counts as medium-sized (0.01 to 0.1%). This sequence joins TRBV6-8 and TRBJ2-1; no firm D call. V was trimmed by 5 bases and J by 9 bases, leaving 17 bases between them. The CDR3 length is 14 residues. Per the germline V gene, CDR1 is MNHGY and CDR2 is SAAAGT. The CDR3 sequence: CASSPPGAFSEQFF. The CDR3 DNA reads as TGTGCCAGCAGTCCCCCTGGAGCTTTTTCTGAGCAGTTCTTC.

V usage is TRBV5-1 and J usage is TRBJ2-5, with D unclear. CDR3 length: 15 amino acids. Germline CDR1 reads SGHRS; CDR2 reads YFSETQ. Trimming took 0 bases from V and 2 from J, leaving 11 bases between them. DNA for the CDR3: TGCGCCAGCAGCTTGGGGGTGGATAGACAAGAGACCCAGTACTTC. Amino acid sequence: CASSLGVDRQETQYF.

This clone was picked up many times. The chain is built from TRBV9 and TRBJ1-2; D gene unclear. This CDR3 contains 13 residues. CDR1 is SGDLS and CDR2 is YYNGEE in the germline V gene. Trimming took 6 bases from V and 1 from J, leaving 10 bases between them. The CDR3: CASTESSNYGYTF. The CDR3 DNA follows: TGTGCCAGCACCGAGTCGAGTAACTATGGCTACACCTTC.

The chain combines TRBV19 with TRBJ1-2; 7 bases map to TRBD1. V was pared by 3 bases and J by 1 base, with 8 bases of the junction left unmatched. The CDR3 is made up of 16 amino acids. The germline V gene has CDR1 LNHDA and CDR2 SQIVND (reference sequence). The CDR3 DNA sequence: TGTGCCAGTAGTATTAGCCCGGGACAGATTAACTATGGCTACACCTTC. Its protein is CASSISPGQINYGYTF.

The J gene is TRBJ1-4, the V gene TRBV28; no clear D gene. Deletions cut 7 bases from V and 8 bases from J, with 11 bases between. Looked up from germline, CDR1 is MDHEN and CDR2 is SYDVKM. The CDR3 totals 12 residues. The CDR3 loop is CASNLREEKLFF. CDR3 DNA sequence: TGTGCCAGCAACCTAAGGGAGGAAAAACTGTTTTTT. Complete variable domain (other parts from reference TRBV28 and TRBJ1-4): DVKVTQSSRYLVKRTGEKVFLECVQDMDHENMFWYRQDPGLGLRLIYFSYDVKMKEKGDIPEGYSVSREKKERFSLILESASTNQTSMYLCASNLREEKLFFGSGTQLSVL.

This clone has more than one count but fewer than ten. This chain connects TRBV9 to TRBJ2-2; TRBD1 aligns across 7 bases. The CDR3 is made up of 15 amino acids. Per germline, CDR1 SGDLS and CDR2 YYNGEE. After removal of 2 bases from V and 5 bases from J, the junction contained 6 bases not matched to a gene. CDR3 coding DNA: TGTGCCAGCAGCGTCGAAACAGGGGCGACCGGGGAGCTGTTTTTT. Protein product: CASSVETGATGELFF.

Ten or more counts support this clone. CDR3 DNA: TGTGCCAGCAGTTACCCGAAACGGGCAAGGAGACCCCGGGATACGCAGTATTTT. The encoded protein is CASSYPKRARRPRDTQYF. The rearrangement uses TRBV6-8 and TRBJ2-3; D is unclear. The CDR3 is made up of 18 amino acids. Germline CDR1 MNHGY, CDR2 SAAAGT. Trimming removed 2 bases at V and 6 bases at J, with 24 bases between.

The chain links TRBV5-1 to TRBJ1-1, with D tentatively TRBD1 (5 bases). The CDR3 is 14 residues long. The germline V and J ends were trimmed by 4 bases and 4 bases, with 14 bases remaining between them. Looked up from germline, CDR1 is SGHRS and CDR2 is YFSETQ. The DNA for the CDR3 is TGCGCCAGCAGCCCTAGGGGTACGAGCACTGAAGCTTTCTTT. Its translation: CASSPRGTSTEAFF.

V is TRBV12-5 and J is TRBJ2-1, with 10 bases that match TRBD2. Germline V lookup: CDR1 LGHNT, CDR2 FRNRAP. The CDR3 length is 15 residues. CDR3 coding DNA: TGTGCCAGCAAACCACCGGGACTAGCGACTAATGAGCAGTTCTTC. Translated, it gives CASKPPGLATNEQFF.

Only one count was recorded for this clone. V gene TRBV18 combines with J gene TRBJ2-5; the D is unclear. This CDR3 region has 15 residues. V was clipped by 2 bases and J by 4 bases, with 14 bases between them. Germline V CDR1 and CDR2: KGHSH, LQKENI. The CDR3 spells CASSPSVAETETQYF. The CDR3 nucleotides read TGTGCCAGCTCACCATCCGTGGCGGAAACAGAGACCCAGTACTTC.

This clone showed up many times. CDR3 sequence reads: CASSLGRQGTVTQYF. The DNA of the CDR3 is TGTGCCAGCAGCTTAGGACGACAGGGGACGGTGACCCAGTACTTC. The V call is TRBV11-3, the J call TRBJ2-5; 8 bases are shared with TRBD1. CDR3 length: 15 amino acids. Germline assignment: CDR1 SGHNT and CDR2 YENEEA. The V gene end was trimmed by 1 base and the J gene end by 7 bases; junction bases not matched to a gene: 8.

The sample holds a few counts of this clone. V gene TRBV6-8 combines with J gene TRBJ2-2; 8 bases map to TRBD1. V gave up 8 bases and J gave up 4 bases; unmatched junction bases: 6. This CDR3 has 14 amino acids. Germline CDR1 MNHGY, CDR2 SAAAGT. The CDR3 DNA reads TGTGCCAGCGGAGGACAGGGAACCACCGGGGAGCTGTTTTTT. This gives the protein CASGGQGTTGELFF.

This clone is deemed medium-sized (0.01 to 0.1%). V usage is TRBV9 and J usage is TRBJ1-1; D perhaps matches TRBD1 (5 bases). The CDR3 sequence is 15 residues long. Germline lookup yields CDR1 SGDLS and CDR2 YYNGEE. V was pared by 2 bases and J by 3 bases, with 14 bases between. DNA of the CDR3: TGTGCCAGCAGCGTCCTGGCTGGGGGTCACACTGAAGCTTTCTTT. Encoded protein: CASSVLAGGHTEAFF.

The chain couples TRBV18 to TRBJ2-2, with D perhaps given as TRBD1 or TRBD2 (5 bases each). The CDR3 has 14 residues. Looked up from germline, CDR1 is KGHSH and CDR2 is LQKENI. The V end was cut by 6 bases, the J end by 5 bases, with 13 bases between. This CDR3 reads CASSPGTRTGELFF. The CDR3 DNA sequence: TGTGCCAGCTCCCCCGGGACCCGGACCGGGGAGCTGTTTTTT.

This clone was counted ten times or more. This chain links TRBV11-3 with TRBJ2-3; possibly TRBD2 for D (5 bases). V was shortened by 3 bases and J by 2 bases, with 9 bases between the two germline ends. Germline V gene data show CDR1 as SGHNT and CDR2 as YENEEA. The CDR3 totals 14 residues. CDR3 bases: TGTGCCAGCAGCTTGGGAGTTCTCACAGATACGCAGTATTTT. It is translated as CASSLGVLTDTQYF.

This clone was seen only a few times. This chain links TRBV9 with TRBJ2-5; D perhaps matches TRBD1 (7 bases). The CDR3 totals 15 residues. CDR1 is SGDLS, CDR2 YYNGEE, per germline. V gave up 7 bases and J gave up 4 bases, with 20 bases separating them. The CDR3: CASSSQRGRGETQYF. The CDR3 DNA sequence: TGTGCCAGCTCTTCTCAGAGGGGGCGGGGAGAGACCCAGTACTTC.